A selection of T cell receptor beta chains follows, all from one sample in a study of PD-1 blockade in classical Hodgkin lymphoma. Sequenced by immunoSEQ multiplex PCR; TCRdb stores in-frame clones only, minus some. In the table there are 9,000 to 13,000 clones, about 78% of which are singletons. The starting material was peripheral blood mononuclear cells (PBMCs), obtained at baseline. The receptor set was obtained from a human donor with classical Hodgkin lymphoma. CDR3s include the opening cysteine and the closing phenylalanine or tryptophan. The D gene is left open where the match is weak. Size is stated for part of the rows, as once, few or many counts, or as a class when the clone is expanded.

V	D	size	J	CDR3	DNA
TRBV27	TRBD2	medium-sized	TRBJ2-3	CASSPPYSGGDGDTQYF	TGTGCCAGCAGTCCCCCCTATAGCGGGGGGGATGGAGATACGCAGTATTTT
TRBV7-6	TRBD1	-	TRBJ2-1	CASSTLTAGTGVHEQFF	TGTGCCAGCAGCACGCTCACGGCCGGGACAGGGGTGCACGAGCAGTTCTTC
TRBV10-3	TRBD1	-	TRBJ2-7	CAIRGTGSDEQYF	TGTGCCATCAGGGGGACAGGGTCTGACGAGCAGTACTTC
TRBV7-9	-	once	TRBJ2-1	CASSPRLPVEQFF	TGTGCCAGCAGCCCTAGGCTCCCGGTTGAGCAGTTCTTC
TRBV18	TRBD1	-	TRBJ2-7	CASSRDRAGEQYF	TGTGCCAGCTCACGTGACAGGGCCGGCGAGCAGTACTTC
TRBV4-1	TRBD1	-	TRBJ1-2	CASSQDPDRANRQGGYTF	TGCGCCAGCAGCCAAGATCCGGACAGGGCAAACCGGCAAGGTGGCTACACCTTC
TRBV7-9	-	-	TRBJ2-3	CASSQTDWRKYF	TGTGCCAGCAGCCAGACAGACTGGCGGAAGTATTTT
TRBV6-6	TRBD2	-	TRBJ2-1	CASMRAGGYNEQFF	TGTGCCAGCATGAGGGCGGGAGGCTACAATGAGCAGTTCTTC
TRBV10-2	-	-	TRBJ1-2	CASRKTDDYGYTF	TGCGCCAGCAGAAAGACAGACGACTATGGCTACACCTTC
TRBV9	-	-	TRBJ1-3	CASSEAALGGNTIYF	TGTGCCAGCAGCGAGGCAGCCCTTGGTGGAAACACCATATATTTT
TRBV5-6	TRBD1	-	TRBJ1-1	CASSFDPQGAGGTEAFF	TGTGCCAGCAGCTTTGACCCGCAGGGGGCCGGTGGCACTGAAGCTTTCTTT
TRBV29-1	-	-	TRBJ1-1	CSVGTLRNTEAFF	TGCAGCGTTGGGACATTAAGGAACACTGAAGCTTTCTTT
TRBV5-1	TRBD2	-	TRBJ2-2	CASQGDILAGDGTGELFF	TGCGCCAGCCAGGGCGATATACTAGCGGGAGATGGCACCGGGGAGCTGTTTTTT
TRBV30	-	-	TRBJ1-4	CAWTGMGGSATNEKLFF	TGTGCCTGGACCGGGATGGGGGGATCCGCAACTAATGAAAAACTGTTTTTT
TRBV19	TRBD2	once	TRBJ2-7	CASSLLAGGPHEQYF	TGTGCCAGTAGCTTGCTAGCGGGAGGGCCCCACGAGCAGTACTTC
TRBV27	-	-	TRBJ2-5	CASRRGGGETQYF	TGTGCCAGCCGGAGGGGAGGGGGTGAGACCCAGTACTTC
TRBV18	TRBD2	-	TRBJ2-3	CASSPMASGITDTQYF	TGTGCCAGCTCACCAATGGCTAGCGGGATTACAGATACGCAGTATTTT
TRBV7-9	TRBD1	few	TRBJ2-1	CASSPPDRYNEQFF	TGTGCCAGCAGCCCCCCGGACAGGTACAATGAGCAGTTCTTC
TRBV2	-	-	TRBJ2-1	CAQRGASSYNEQFF	TGTGCCCAGCGCGGCGCTAGCTCCTACAATGAGCAGTTCTTC
TRBV14	-	-	TRBJ2-7	CASSQARDIEQYF	TGTGCCAGCAGCCAAGCCCGGGACATCGAGCAGTACTTC
TRBV16	-	few	TRBJ2-1	CASSQYRGVGSINEQFF	TGTGCCAGCAGCCAATACAGGGGCGTCGGGAGTATAAATGAGCAGTTCTTC
TRBV7-9	-	-	TRBJ1-1	CASSRDRMNTEAFF	TGTGCCAGCAGCCGGGACCGAATGAACACTGAAGCTTTCTTT
TRBV6-5	-	-	TRBJ1-1	CASSSPGGRVSTEAFF	TGTGCCAGCAGTTCCCCGGGGGGCCGAGTAAGCACTGAAGCTTTCTTT
TRBV7-2	TRBD2	-	TRBJ2-2	CASSLAIRLAGVGELFF	TGTGCCAGCAGCTTAGCGATCCGGCTAGCGGGAGTTGGGGAGCTGTTTTTT
TRBV7-2	-	-	TRBJ1-1	CASSVRYGGSTEAFF	TGTGCCAGCAGCGTTAGATACGGGGGGAGCACTGAAGCTTTCTTT
TRBV10-3	-	-	TRBJ1-2	CAISESNFYGYTF	TGTGCCATCAGTGAGTCGAACTTCTATGGCTACACCTTC
TRBV5-1	TRBD2	-	TRBJ2-7	CASSQGTSYEQYF	TGCGCCAGCAGCCAAGGGACTAGCTACGAGCAGTACTTC
TRBV27	-	few	TRBJ2-2	CASSLSQGGTGELFF	TGTGCCAGCAGTTTATCGCAGGGGGGAACCGGGGAGCTGTTTTTT
TRBV5-6	-	-	TRBJ1-3	CASTSWGNTIYF	TGTGCCAGCACTTCGTGGGGAAACACCATATATTTT
TRBV6-1	TRBD1	-	TRBJ1-2	CASSGAGQGNSNYGYTF	TGTGCCAGCAGTGGGGCGGGACAGGGGAACTCTAACTATGGCTACACCTTC
TRBV6-4	-	-	TRBJ1-4	CASSDWGQADEKLFF	TGTGCCAGCAGTGACTGGGGACAAGCCGATGAAAAACTGTTTTTT
TRBV6-1	TRBD1	-	TRBJ2-7	CASRKTGILFYEQYF	TGTGCCAGCAGGAAGACAGGGATTCTATTTTACGAGCAGTACTTC
TRBV28	-	few	TRBJ2-5	CASRGIQETQYF	TGTGCCAGCAGGGGAATACAAGAGACCCAGTACTTC
TRBV6-1	-	-	TRBJ2-7	CASSLKPPAGYEQYF	TGTGCTAGCAGCCTGAAGCCCCCAGCGGGCTACGAGCAGTACTTC
TRBV7-2	TRBD2	once	TRBJ2-1	CASSLAPGLAEQFF	TGTGCCAGCAGCTTAGCGCCAGGACTAGCGGAGCAGTTCTTC
TRBV13	TRBD2	-	TRBJ2-1	CASTTTTSGRAWNNEQFF	TGTGCCAGCACCACCACCACTAGCGGGAGGGCCTGGAACAATGAGCAGTTCTTC
TRBV7-9	-	-	TRBJ2-5	CASEGVKTQYF	TGTGCCAGCGAAGGGGTTAAGACCCAGTACTTC
TRBV18	-	few	TRBJ2-2	CASSPGTGELFF	TGTGCCAGCTCACCAGGCACCGGGGAGCTGTTTTTT
TRBV11-2	-	-	TRBJ2-2	CASSKRNYLPPGELFF	TGTGCCAGCAGCAAACGTAACTACCTCCCTCCCGGGGAGCTGTTTTTT
TRBV4-1	-	-	TRBJ2-1	CASSQERDREGEQFF	TGCGCCAGCAGCCAAGAGCGGGACCGAGAAGGTGAGCAGTTCTTC
TRBV7-2	TRBD2	-	TRBJ2-7	CASSPSGGLSYEQYF	TGTGCCAGCAGCCCCTCGGGGGGTCTCTCCTACGAGCAGTACTTC
TRBV29-1	-	-	TRBJ1-2	CSVVTGNGYTF	TGCAGCGTTGTTACAGGCAATGGCTACACCTTC
TRBV4-2	-	-	TRBJ2-2	CASRPAENTGELFF	TGTGCCAGCAGACCCGCGGAGAACACCGGGGAGCTGTTTTTT
TRBV9	-	-	TRBJ1-1	CASSVASRGNTEAFF	TGTGCCAGCAGCGTAGCTTCCAGGGGGAACACTGAAGCTTTCTTT
TRBV5-1	TRBD1	-	TRBJ2-3	CASSVFRDRVEWDTQYF	TGCGCCAGCAGCGTCTTCCGGGACAGGGTCGAATGGGATACGCAGTATTTT
TRBV18	-	few	TRBJ2-2	CASSPRAGPNTGELFF	TGTGCCAGCTCACCAAGGGCAGGACCTAACACCGGGGAGCTGTTTTTT
TRBV27	-	-	TRBJ2-7	CASSSARYYEQYF	TGTGCCAGCAGTTCGGCCAGGTACTACGAGCAGTACTTC
TRBV5-6	-	-	TRBJ1-3	CASRPGHLGNTIYF	TGTGCCAGCAGACCGGGACACCTTGGAAACACCATATATTTT
TRBV6-9	TRBD2	-	TRBJ2-3	CASRTSGRAWADTQYF	TGTGCCAGCAGGACTAGCGGGAGGGCCTGGGCAGATACGCAGTATTTT
TRBV18	TRBD1	-	TRBJ2-3	CASSPGTGTDTQYF	TGTGCCAGCTCACCCGGGACAGGGACAGATACGCAGTATTTT
TRBV7-6	-	-	TRBJ2-1	CASSPGDASYNEQFF	TGTGCCAGCAGCCCAGGGGACGCCTCCTACAATGAGCAGTTCTTC